The sample holds many counts of the clone carrying this TCR beta chain. The sample comes from a study of blood T cells in healthy people across ages. CDR3 length equals 12 residues. Germline lookup yields CDR1 MNHNS and CDR2 SASEGT. The V end lost 6 bases, the J end lost 5 bases, and 11 bases lay between the germline ends. The second PCR ran about 7 to 12 cycles with a sample-barcoded 5' primer and J-beta primers. A template-switch adaptor with 12 random nucleotides tagged each cDNA molecule. TCRdb reanalysed the 5' RACE reads using MiXCR and keeps one entry per CDR3 protein. The sample carries around 900,000 distinct CDR3 sequences, under 30% recorded once.

The sequenced material came from blood. The rearrangement uses TRBV6-1 and TRBJ2-7; a possible D gene is TRBD1 (6 bases). This TCR was recovered from an elderly woman in good health. The DNA of the CDR3 is TGTGCCAGCAGCGCACAGGGTGACGAGCAGTACTTC. This sequence encodes CASSAQGDEQYF.